The present TCR beta chain was sequenced within a study of blood T cell repertoires in COVID-19. This clone was counted only a few times. Profiling relied on immunoSEQ multiplex PCR, and the TCRdb table lists in-frame clones only, not all of them. The table includes over 100,000 clones, 87% detected once. Per the germline V gene, CDR1 is SGHTA and CDR2 is FQGNSA. The V gene end was trimmed by 5 bases and the J gene end by 9 bases; junction bases not matched to a gene: 9. The CDR3 totals 13 residues. This chain links TRBV7-2 with TRBJ1-2; 7 positions agree with TRBD1. What was sequenced was peripheral blood. The TCR sequence derives from a man between 45 and 60 years old with active COVID-19. The CDR3 region is CASSPGQVVSYTF. CDR3 bases: TGTGCCAGCAGCCCAGGACAGGTGGTTAGCTACACCTTC.